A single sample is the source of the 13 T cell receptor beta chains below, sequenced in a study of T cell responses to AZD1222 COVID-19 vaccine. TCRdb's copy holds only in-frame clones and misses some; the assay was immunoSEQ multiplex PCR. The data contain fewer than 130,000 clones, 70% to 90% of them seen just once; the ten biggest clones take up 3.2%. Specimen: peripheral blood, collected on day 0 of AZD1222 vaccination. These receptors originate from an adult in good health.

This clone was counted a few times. CDR3 residues: CASSSQSSSEAFF. CDR3 sequence (DNA): TGTGCCAGCAGCTCCCAAAGCAGTTCTGAAGCTTTCTTT. The chain has TRBV7-2 and TRBJ1-1; no definite D call. CDR1 SGHTA and CDR2 FQGNSA come from the germline V gene. V was clipped by 4 bases and J by 6 bases, with 12 bases between them. This CDR3 is built from 13 residues.

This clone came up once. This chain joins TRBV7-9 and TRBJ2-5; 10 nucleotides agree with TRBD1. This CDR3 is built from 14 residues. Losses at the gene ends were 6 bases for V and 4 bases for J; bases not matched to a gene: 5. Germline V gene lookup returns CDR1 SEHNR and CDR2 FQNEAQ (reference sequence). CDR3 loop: CASSSDRGLETQYF. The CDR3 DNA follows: TGTGCCAGCAGTTCCGACAGGGGGCTAGAGACCCAGTACTTC. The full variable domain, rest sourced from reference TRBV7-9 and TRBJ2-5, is DTGVSQNPRHKITKRGQNVTFRCDPISEHNRLYWYRQTLGQGPEFLTYFQNEAQLEKSRLLSDRFSAERPKGSFSTLEIQRTEQGDSAMYLCASSSDRGLETQYFGPGTRLLVL.

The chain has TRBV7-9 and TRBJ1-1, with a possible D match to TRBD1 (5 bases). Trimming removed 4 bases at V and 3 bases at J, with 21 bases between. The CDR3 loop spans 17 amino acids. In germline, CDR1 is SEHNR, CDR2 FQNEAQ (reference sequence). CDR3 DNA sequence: TGTGCCAGCAGCTCTCAAGAGGGGACGGGCGCGGACACTGAAGCTTTCTTT. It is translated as CASSSQEGTGADTEAFF.

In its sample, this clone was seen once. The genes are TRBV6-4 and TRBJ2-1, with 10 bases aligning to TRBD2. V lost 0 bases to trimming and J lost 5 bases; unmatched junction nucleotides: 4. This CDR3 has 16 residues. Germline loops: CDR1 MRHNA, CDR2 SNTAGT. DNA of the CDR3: TGTGCCAGCAGTGACTCGAGGACTAGCGGCCACAATGAGCAGTTCTTC. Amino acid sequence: CASSDSRTSGHNEQFF.

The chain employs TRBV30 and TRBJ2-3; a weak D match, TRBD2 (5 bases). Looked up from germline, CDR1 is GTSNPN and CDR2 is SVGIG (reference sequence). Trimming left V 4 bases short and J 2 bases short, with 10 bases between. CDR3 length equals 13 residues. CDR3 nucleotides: TGTGCCTGGACAAAGGACTTCACAGATACGCAGTATTTT. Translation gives CAWTKDFTDTQYF.

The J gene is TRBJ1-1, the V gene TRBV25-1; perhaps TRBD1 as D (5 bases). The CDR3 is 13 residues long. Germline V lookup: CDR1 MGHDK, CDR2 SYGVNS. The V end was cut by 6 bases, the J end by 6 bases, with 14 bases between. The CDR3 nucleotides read TGTGCCAGCAGGGCCCGAGGGGAGGCTGAAGCTTTCTTT. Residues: CASRARGEAEAFF.

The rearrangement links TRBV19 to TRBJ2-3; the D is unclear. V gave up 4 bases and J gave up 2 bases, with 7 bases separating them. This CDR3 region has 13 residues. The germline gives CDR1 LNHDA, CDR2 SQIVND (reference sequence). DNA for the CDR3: TGTGCCAGTAGTACCCGACCCACAGATACGCAGTATTTT. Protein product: CASSTRPTDTQYF.

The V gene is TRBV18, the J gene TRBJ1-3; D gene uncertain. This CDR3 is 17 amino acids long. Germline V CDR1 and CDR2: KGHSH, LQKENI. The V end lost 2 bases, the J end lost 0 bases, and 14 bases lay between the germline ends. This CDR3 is CASSPIQTVSSGNTIYF. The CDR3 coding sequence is TGTGCCAGCTCACCAATCCAGACTGTGAGCTCTGGAAACACCATATATTTT.

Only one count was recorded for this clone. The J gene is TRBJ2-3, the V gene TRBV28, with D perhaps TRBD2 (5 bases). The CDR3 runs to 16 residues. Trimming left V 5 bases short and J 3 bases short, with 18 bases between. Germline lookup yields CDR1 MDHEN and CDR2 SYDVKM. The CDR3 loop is CASSPLRGAGTDTQYF. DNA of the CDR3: TGTGCCAGCAGTCCGCTTCGGGGAGCTGGGACAGATACGCAGTATTTT.

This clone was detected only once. The CDR3 loop reads CASSLTVLGGRNEQFF. CDR3 DNA sequence: TGTGCCAGCAGTCTGACGGTTCTAGGGGGTAGGAATGAGCAGTTCTTC. The rearrangement uses TRBV6-4 and TRBJ2-1; perhaps TRBD1 as D (6 bases). V lost 5 bases to trimming and J lost 7 bases, with 21 bases between them. The CDR3 runs 16 residues. Germline CDR1 reads MRHNA; CDR2 reads SNTAGT.

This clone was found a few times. Here the CDR3 DNA reads TGCGCCAGCAGCTTGGTTAGGGGACAGATGGGCAATGAGCAGTTCTTC. Its protein is CASSLVRGQMGNEQFF. The V call is TRBV5-1, the J call TRBJ2-1; 7 bases map to TRBD1. Germline assignment: CDR1 SGHRS and CDR2 YFSETQ. This CDR3 spans 16 amino acids. V dropped 0 bases and J dropped 6; count of bases not matched to a gene: 9.

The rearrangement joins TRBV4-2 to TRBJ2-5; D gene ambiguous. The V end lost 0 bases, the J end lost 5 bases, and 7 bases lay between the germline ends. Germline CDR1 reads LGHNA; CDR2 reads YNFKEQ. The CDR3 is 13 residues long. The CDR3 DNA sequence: TGTGCCAGCAGCCAAGAGGCCGTTGAGACCCAGTACTTC. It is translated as CASSQEAVETQYF.

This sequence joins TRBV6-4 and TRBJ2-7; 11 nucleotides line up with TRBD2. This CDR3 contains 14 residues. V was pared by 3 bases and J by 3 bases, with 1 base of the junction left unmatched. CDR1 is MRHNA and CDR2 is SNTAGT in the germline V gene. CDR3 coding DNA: TGTGCCAGCAGTGAGCTAGCGGGGGGCTACGAGCAGTACTTC. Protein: CASSELAGGYEQYF.